This T cell receptor (beta chain) emerged from a study of T cells in Graves' hyperthyroidism and ophthalmopathy. Study-level points and caveats: The blood repertoire included most of the expanded thyroid clonotypes above 0.001.

Comment on this clonotype: Its specificity is unknown.

V was shortened by 6 bases and J by 1 base, with 15 bases between the two germline ends. Germline CDR1 SQVTM, CDR2 ANQGSEA. The CDR3 covers 14 residues. Used for diagnoses were clinical symptoms, serum thyroxine and TRAb, thyroid ultrasound and orbital computed tomography. Researchers amplified the TCR beta CDR3 regions from RNA transcripts. Primed by the HTBI set, a first-round RT-PCR was run on the TCR CDR3. TCRdb redid the calling of the multiplex PCR reads with MiXCR, one entry per CDR3 protein. This table has about 500,000 distinct CDR3 sequences, roughly 17% appearing once. The genes are TRBV29-1 and TRBJ2-5; D may match TRBD1 or TRBD2 (5 bases each). The material sequenced was blood. The sequence came from a woman between 18 and 29 years old with Graves' hyperthyroidism. The CDR3 loop is CSVRKTGLQETQYF. The DNA of the CDR3 is TGCAGCGTACGGAAAACAGGACTCCAAGAGACCCAGTACTTC. Filled out from reference TRBV29-1 and TRBJ2-5, the complete variable domain reads SAVISQKPSRDICQRGTSLTIQCQVDSQVTMMFWYRQQPGQSLTLIATANQGSEATYESGFVIDKFPISRPNLTFSTLTVSNMSPEDSSIYLCSVRKTGLQETQYFGPGTRLLVL.